This TCR beta chain comes out of a study of blood T cell repertoires in COVID-19. As originally analysed: The assay estimated nucleated cells by amplifying reference gene primers. Only in-frame clones appear in the TCRdb table, and some are missing; sequencing was by immunoSEQ multiplex PCR. The V and J calls and clone size were taken over from that table, and D and trimming were inferred from the DNA. This sample yields roughly 410,000 clones, of which roughly 86% are seen a single time; under 3% belongs to the top ten. The CDR3 sequence is 14 residues long. Trimming took 7 bases from V and 5 from J, leaving 19 bases between them. Germline CDR1 is SGHRS and CDR2 is YFSETQ.

The chain uses TRBV5-1 and TRBJ2-7; tentatively, D is TRBD1 (6 bases). Material for sequencing was peripheral blood. This receptor was identified in a woman aged 55 to 70 with COVID-19, enrolled during active disease. CDR3 loop: CASGKTGSHNEQYF. For the CDR3, the DNA is TGCGCCAGCGGAAAAACAGGGTCCCACAACGAGCAGTACTTC. Full variable domain (remainder filled in from reference TRBV5-1 and TRBJ2-7): KAGVTQTPRYLIKTRGQQVTLSCSPISGHRSVSWYQQTPGQGLQFLFEYFSETQRNKGNFPGRFSGRQFSNSRSEMNVSTLELGDSALYLCASGKTGSHNEQYFGPGTRLTVT.